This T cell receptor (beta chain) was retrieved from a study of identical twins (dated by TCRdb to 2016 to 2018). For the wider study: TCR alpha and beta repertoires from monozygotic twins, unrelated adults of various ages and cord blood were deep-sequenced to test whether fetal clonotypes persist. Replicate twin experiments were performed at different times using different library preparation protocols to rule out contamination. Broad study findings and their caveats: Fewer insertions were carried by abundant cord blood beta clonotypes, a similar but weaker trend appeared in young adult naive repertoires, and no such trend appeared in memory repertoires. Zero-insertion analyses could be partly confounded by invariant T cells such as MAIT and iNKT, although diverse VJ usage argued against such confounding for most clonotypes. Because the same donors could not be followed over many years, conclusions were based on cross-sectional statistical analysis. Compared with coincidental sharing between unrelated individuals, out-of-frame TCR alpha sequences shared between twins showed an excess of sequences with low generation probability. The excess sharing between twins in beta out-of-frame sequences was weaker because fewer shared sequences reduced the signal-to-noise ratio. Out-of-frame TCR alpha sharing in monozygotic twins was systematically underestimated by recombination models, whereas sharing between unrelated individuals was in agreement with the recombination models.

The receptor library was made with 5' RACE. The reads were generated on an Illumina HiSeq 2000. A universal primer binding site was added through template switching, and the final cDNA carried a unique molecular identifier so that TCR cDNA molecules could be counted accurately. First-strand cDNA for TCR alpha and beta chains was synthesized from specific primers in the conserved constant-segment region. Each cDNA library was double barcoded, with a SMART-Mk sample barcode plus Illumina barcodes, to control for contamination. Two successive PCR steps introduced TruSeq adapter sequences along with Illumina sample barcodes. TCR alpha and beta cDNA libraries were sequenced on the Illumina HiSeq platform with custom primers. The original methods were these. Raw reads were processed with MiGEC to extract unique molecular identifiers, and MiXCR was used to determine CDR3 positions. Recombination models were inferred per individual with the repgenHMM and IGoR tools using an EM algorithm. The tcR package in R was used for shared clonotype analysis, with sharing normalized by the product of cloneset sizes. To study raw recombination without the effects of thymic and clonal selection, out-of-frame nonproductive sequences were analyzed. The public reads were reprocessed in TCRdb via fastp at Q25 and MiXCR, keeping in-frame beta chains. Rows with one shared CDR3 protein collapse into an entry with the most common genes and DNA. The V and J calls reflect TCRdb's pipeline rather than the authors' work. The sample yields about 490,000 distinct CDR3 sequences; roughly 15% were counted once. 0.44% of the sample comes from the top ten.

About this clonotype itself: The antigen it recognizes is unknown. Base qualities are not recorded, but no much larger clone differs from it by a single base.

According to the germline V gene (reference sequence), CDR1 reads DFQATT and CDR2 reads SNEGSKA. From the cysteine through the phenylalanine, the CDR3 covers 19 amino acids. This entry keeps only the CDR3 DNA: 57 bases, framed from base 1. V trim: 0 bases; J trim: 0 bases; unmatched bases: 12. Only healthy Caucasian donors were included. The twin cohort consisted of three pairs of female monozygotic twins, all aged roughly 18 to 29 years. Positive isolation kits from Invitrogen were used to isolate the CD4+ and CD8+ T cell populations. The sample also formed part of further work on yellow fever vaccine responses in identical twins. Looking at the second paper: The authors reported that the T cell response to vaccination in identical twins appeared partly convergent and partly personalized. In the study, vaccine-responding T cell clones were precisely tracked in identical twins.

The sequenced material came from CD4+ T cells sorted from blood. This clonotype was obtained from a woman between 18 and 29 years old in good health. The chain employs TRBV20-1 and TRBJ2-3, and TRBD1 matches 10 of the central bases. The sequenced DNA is TGCAGTGCTAGAGATAGACAGGGGGCGACCGAGAGAAGCACAGATACGCAGTATTTT. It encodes CSARDRQGATERSTDTQYF.